One and the same sample provided the 2 T cell receptor beta chains below, sequenced in a study of OX40 agonist ivuxolimab in advanced cancers. The method was immunoSEQ multiplex PCR; TCRdb's version includes in-frame clones alone and lacks a portion of them. Here the sample spans around 62,000 clones, under 90% being singletons. The sequenced sample was CD4+ or CD8+ T cells sorted from blood, obtained in a trial of the OX40 agonist ivuxolimab. All receptors come from an adult with an advanced solid tumor such as melanoma, head and neck, liver or kidney cancer.

This chain links TRBV11-2 with TRBJ1-2; D is unresolved. CDR1 is SGHAT and CDR2 is FQNNGV in the germline V gene. This CDR3 contains 13 residues. Trimming cost V 3 bases and J 3 bases, with 8 bases left between them. The CDR3 here is CASSFEPDYGYTF. In DNA, the CDR3 is TGTGCCAGCAGCTTTGAGCCAGACTATGGCTACACCTTC.

V is TRBV28 and J is TRBJ2-1; TRBD2 matches at 9 bases. This CDR3 region has 14 residues. Germline CDR1 is MDHEN and CDR2 is SYDVKM. Trimming cost V 7 bases and J 4 bases; bases outside gene matches: 5. The CDR3 bases are TGTGCCAGCATGGGAGCGGGGGGTTACAATGAGCAGTTCTTC. This encodes CASMGAGGYNEQFF.